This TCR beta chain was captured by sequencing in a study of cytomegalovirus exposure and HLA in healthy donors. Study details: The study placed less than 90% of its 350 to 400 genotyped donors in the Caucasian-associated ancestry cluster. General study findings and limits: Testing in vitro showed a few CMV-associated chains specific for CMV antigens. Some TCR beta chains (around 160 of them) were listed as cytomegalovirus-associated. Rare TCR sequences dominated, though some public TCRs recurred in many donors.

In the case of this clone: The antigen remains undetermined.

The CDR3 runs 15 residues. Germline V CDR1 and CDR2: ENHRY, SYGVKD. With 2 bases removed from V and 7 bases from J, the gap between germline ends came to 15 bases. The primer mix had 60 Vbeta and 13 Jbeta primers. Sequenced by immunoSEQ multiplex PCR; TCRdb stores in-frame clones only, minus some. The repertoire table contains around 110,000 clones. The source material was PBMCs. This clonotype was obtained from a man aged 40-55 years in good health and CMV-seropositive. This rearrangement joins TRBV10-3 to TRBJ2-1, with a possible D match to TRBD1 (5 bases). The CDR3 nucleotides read TGTGCCATCAGTGAGGGCCAGGGCTCGTCGAATGAGCAGTTCTTC. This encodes CAISEGQGSSNEQFF.